The sequence of this TCR beta chain was determined in a study of blood T cell repertoires in COVID-19 (dated by TCRdb to 2018 to 2020). About the study as a whole: The collaborator samples originated in the United States, Italy and Spain and spanned the acute and convalescent phases of COVID-19. Where available, HLA class I and class II types were obtained from metadata supplied by the sample provider rather than from assay-based typing. The samples were drawn from two sources: the first 160 participants of the ongoing ImmuneRACE study, and 1,254 subjects contributed by 6 global collaborators. The material from the prospective study consisted of cDNA or gDNA derived from T cells, B-cell-depleted T cells, or PBMCs. The repertoires were released in a freely available public database intended as a resource for research on the immune response to SARS-CoV-2. The sample metadata nearly always contained a de-identified subject ID, COVID-19 status, age in years and sex. Subjects who had been exposed to COVID-19, were actively infected with it, or had recovered from it provided the deeply sampled blood TCRbeta repertoires that made up the dataset. What the work shows at the level of the full study, not this receptor alone: Clinical and demographic metadata were provided uncurated, with the amount varying by source and participant.

The immunoSEQ Assay, a bias-controlled multiplex PCR, was used to amplify TCRbeta CDR3 regions from genomic DNA. The original pipeline was this. Within the assay, amplification of reference gene primers was used to estimate how many nucleated cells each sample contained. To quantify the absolute abundance of each unique TCRbeta CDR3 rearrangement, sequence reads were collapsed and filtered. For each sample, productive Simpson clonality was calculated by taking the square root of Simpson's diversity index across productive rearrangements. Held by TCRdb, this immuneACCESS table contains in-frame sequences only and omits some clones. Under half of the omission traces to an unresolved V gene where checked; the cause of the rest is unknown. Clonal size and the V and J genes are those of that table, whereas D and trimming came from the DNA. In this sample the table shows some 400,000 clones, around 87% of which occur a single time. The top ten hold 1.1% of the sample.

On this clone itself: Its antigen is unknown. Base qualities are not provided; no much larger clone lies one nucleotide away.

The CDR3 numbers 12 residues from cysteine through phenylalanine. The read is trimmed to its CDR3 DNA, 36 bases read in frame from base 1. Sequences MDHEN (CDR1) and SYDVKM (CDR2) are obtained from the germline V gene. The V end loses 7 bases and the J end loses 5 bases, and a stretch of 11 bases separates them. Participants in the prospective study were enrolled through a virtual design, were aged about 18 to 90 years, and lived in some 24 United States geographic areas. In the prospective study, cohorts were assigned on the basis of participant-reported clinical history obtained from a screening survey and a study questionnaire. ImmuneRACE Cohort 3 recovered participants were defined by two consecutive negative NP/OP PCR tests, healthcare professional clearance, or symptom resolution. In the prospective study, mobile phlebotomists collected whole blood, serum and a nasopharyngeal or oropharyngeal swab from each participant. Prospective study participants could optionally give additional blood draws and questionnaires over an approximately two-month period. Blood samples from the prospective study were shipped frozen or at room temperature prior to DNA extraction.

Source material: PBMCs or T cells enriched from blood (not recorded which). Recombination linked TRBV28 to TRBJ1-2; the D gene remains uncertain. The clonotype comes from a young man who had recovered from COVID-19. The CDR3 protein is CASIGYAYGYTF. At the DNA level, the sequence is TGTGCCAGCATCGGGTACGCATATGGCTACACCTTC.